Listed below are T cell receptor beta chains from one sample, sequenced in a study of cytomegalovirus exposure and HLA in healthy donors. Assay: immunoSEQ multiplex PCR; the TCRdb copy retains only in-frame clones and omits some. Found here are 40,000 to 55,000 clones, approximately 73% of them singletons; the top ten hold 3%. The sample consisted of PBMCs. The receptors stem from a man aged 18 to 30 in good health and CMV-seronegative. The CDR3 runs from the conserved cysteine through the conserved F or W. The D gene is left open where the match is weak. For some rows the clone size is stated as once, few or many, or as a class when expanded; others skip it.

abundance: -; j_gene: TRBJ2-3; len: 16; d_gene: -; v_gene: TRBV6-6; CDR3nt: TGTGCCAGCAGTTACTCTAGCGGACCTAGCACAGATACGCAGTATTTT; CDR3aa: CASSYSSGPSTDTQYF
abundance: -; j_gene: TRBJ2-5; len: 13; d_gene: -; v_gene: TRBV6-5; CDR3nt: TGTGCCAGCAGTTACGCAGTCCAAGAGACCCAGTACTTC; CDR3aa: CASSYAVQETQYF
abundance: -; j_gene: TRBJ2-1; len: 16; d_gene: TRBD2; v_gene: TRBV30; CDR3nt: TGTGCCTGGAGTGACCCCCGGTTAGCGGGGTACAATGAGCAGTTCTTC; CDR3aa: CAWSDPRLAGYNEQFF
abundance: -; j_gene: TRBJ2-3; len: 15; d_gene: -; v_gene: TRBV30; CDR3nt: TGTGCCTGGACCCCTGGGTCGGGTCTCACAGATACGCAGTATTTT; CDR3aa: CAWTPGSGLTDTQYF
abundance: -; j_gene: TRBJ1-2; len: 14; d_gene: TRBD1; v_gene: TRBV7-2; CDR3nt: TGTGCCAGCAGCTTAGCAGGGGGCGGCTATGGCTACACCTTC; CDR3aa: CASSLAGGGYGYTF
abundance: -; j_gene: TRBJ1-1; len: 15; d_gene: TRBD1; v_gene: TRBV4-2; CDR3nt: TGTGCCAGCAGCCAAGGGGGACAGGGGGCCACTGAAGCTTTCTTT; CDR3aa: CASSQGGQGATEAFF
abundance: -; j_gene: TRBJ2-1; len: 16; d_gene: TRBD2; v_gene: TRBV4-1; CDR3nt: TGCGCCAGCAGTCGGGGACTAGCGGGAAGGAACGATGAGCAGTTCTTC; CDR3aa: CASSRGLAGRNDEQFF
abundance: once; j_gene: TRBJ2-1; len: 15; d_gene: TRBD2; v_gene: TRBV9; CDR3nt: TGTGCCAGCAGCGTCCTAGCGGAACCCTACAATGAGCAGTTCTTC; CDR3aa: CASSVLAEPYNEQFF
abundance: few; j_gene: TRBJ2-1; len: 14; d_gene: TRBD2; v_gene: TRBV6-5; CDR3nt: TGTGCCAGCAGTTACGGTACTAGCGGGAAACAGCAGTTCTTC; CDR3aa: CASSYGTSGKQQFF
abundance: once; j_gene: TRBJ2-7; len: 14; d_gene: TRBD2; v_gene: TRBV30; CDR3nt: TGTGCCTGGAAGGGGGTAGCGGGAGAAGGCGAGCAGTACTTC; CDR3aa: CAWKGVAGEGEQYF
abundance: few; j_gene: TRBJ1-1; len: 14; d_gene: -; v_gene: TRBV28; CDR3nt: TGTGCCAGCAGTTTTAGGACTTCGAGGGCTGAAGCTTTCTTT; CDR3aa: CASSFRTSRAEAFF
abundance: -; j_gene: TRBJ1-5; len: 15; d_gene: -; v_gene: TRBV10-2; CDR3nt: TGCGCCAGCAGCAAGGGGGGGCGTGGTAATCAGCCCCAGCATTTT; CDR3aa: CASSKGGRGNQPQHF
abundance: -; j_gene: TRBJ1-2; len: 15; d_gene: TRBD1; v_gene: TRBV5-4; CDR3nt: TGTGCCAGCAGCTTGCCGACAGGGATTAACTATGGCTACACCTTC; CDR3aa: CASSLPTGINYGYTF
abundance: -; j_gene: TRBJ2-4; len: 17; d_gene: TRBD2; v_gene: TRBV30; CDR3nt: TGTGCCTGGAGGAAGCACTTAGCGGGAGCTAGGGGAAACATTCAGTACTTC; CDR3aa: CAWRKHLAGARGNIQYF
abundance: once; j_gene: TRBJ2-2; len: 14; d_gene: -; v_gene: TRBV7-9; CDR3nt: TGTGCCAGCAGCCCATCGCGGCCCACCGGGGAGCTGTTTTTT; CDR3aa: CASSPSRPTGELFF
abundance: -; j_gene: TRBJ2-7; len: 16; d_gene: -; v_gene: TRBV28; CDR3nt: TGTGCCAGCAGTTGGGGGGGGGACAGGTGGTCCTACGAGCAGTACTTC; CDR3aa: CASSWGGDRWSYEQYF
abundance: few; j_gene: TRBJ2-1; len: 12; d_gene: -; v_gene: TRBV29-1; CDR3nt: TGCACGACGAATTCAGGGGCAAATGAGCAGTTCTTC; CDR3aa: CTTNSGANEQFF
abundance: -; j_gene: TRBJ1-5; len: 15; d_gene: TRBD1; v_gene: TRBV15; CDR3nt: TGTGCCACCAGCAGAGATCCAACAGGGGATCAGCCCCAGCATTTT; CDR3aa: CATSRDPTGDQPQHF
abundance: once; j_gene: TRBJ1-1; len: 12; d_gene: TRBD1; v_gene: TRBV29-1; CDR3nt: TGCAGCGTTCGGGGACAGGGGACTGAAGCTTTCTTT; CDR3aa: CSVRGQGTEAFF
abundance: -; j_gene: TRBJ1-2; len: 14; d_gene: TRBD1; v_gene: TRBV9; CDR3nt: TGTGCCAGCAGCCCCGGGACAGGGGCGTACGGCTACACCTTC; CDR3aa: CASSPGTGAYGYTF
abundance: -; j_gene: TRBJ2-7; len: 16; d_gene: -; v_gene: TRBV30; CDR3nt: TGTGCCTGGAGTGTAGGGGCCGGCTGGGGCTCCTACGAGCAGTACTTC; CDR3aa: CAWSVGAGWGSYEQYF
abundance: -; j_gene: TRBJ1-1; len: 12; d_gene: -; v_gene: TRBV6-6; CDR3nt: TGTGCCAGCCACCTGGGGGGCACTGAAGCTTTCTTT; CDR3aa: CASHLGGTEAFF
abundance: few; j_gene: TRBJ1-2; len: 14; d_gene: -; v_gene: TRBV19; CDR3nt: TGTGCCAGTAGTATACGTTCAGGGAACCATGGCTACACCTTC; CDR3aa: CASSIRSGNHGYTF
abundance: -; j_gene: TRBJ1-1; len: 15; d_gene: TRBD1; v_gene: TRBV5-4; CDR3nt: TGTGCCAGCAGCTTGGTGGGACAGGGTTTAGCTGAAGCTTTCTTT; CDR3aa: CASSLVGQGLAEAFF
abundance: once; j_gene: TRBJ1-1; len: 16; d_gene: -; v_gene: TRBV10-3; CDR3nt: TGTGCCATCAGTGAGGATGGTGGGGGCGCGAAAACTGAAGCTTTCTTT; CDR3aa: CAISEDGGGAKTEAFF
abundance: few; j_gene: TRBJ1-1; len: 14; d_gene: -; v_gene: TRBV9; CDR3nt: TGTGCCAGCAGCCCCCCGCGGGGGAGTCTCGAAGCTTTCTTT; CDR3aa: CASSPPRGSLEAFF
abundance: -; j_gene: TRBJ2-2; len: 15; d_gene: -; v_gene: TRBV28; CDR3nt: TGTGCCAGCTATGGAGCCCTTCGCGGTACCGGGGAGCTGTTTTTT; CDR3aa: CASYGALRGTGELFF
abundance: -; j_gene: TRBJ2-7; len: 14; d_gene: -; v_gene: TRBV7-2; CDR3nt: TGTGCCAGCAGCTTCGACAGGAGCTCCTACGAGCAGTACTTC; CDR3aa: CASSFDRSSYEQYF
abundance: -; j_gene: TRBJ1-6; len: 14; d_gene: -; v_gene: TRBV27; CDR3nt: TGTGCCAGCAGTTTCGCGTTTTATAATTCACCCCTCCACTTT; CDR3aa: CASSFAFYNSPLHF
abundance: -; j_gene: TRBJ2-5; len: 13; d_gene: TRBD2; v_gene: TRBV6-1; CDR3nt: TGTCAAACGGGACTAGCGGGAAAAGAGACCCAGTACTTC; CDR3aa: CQTGLAGKETQYF
abundance: -; j_gene: TRBJ1-2; len: 13; d_gene: -; v_gene: TRBV7-2; CDR3nt: TGTGCCAGCAGCCGGACAACTAACTATGGCTACACCTTC; CDR3aa: CASSRTTNYGYTF
abundance: -; j_gene: TRBJ1-5; len: 16; d_gene: -; v_gene: TRBV7-2; CDR3nt: TGTGCCAGCAGCTTAGTGGGGGCACCTAGCAATCAGCCCCAGCATTTT; CDR3aa: CASSLVGAPSNQPQHF
abundance: -; j_gene: TRBJ2-1; len: 11; d_gene: -; v_gene: TRBV2; CDR3nt: TGTGCCAGTTACCAGTACAATGAGCAGTTCTTC; CDR3aa: CASYQYNEQFF
abundance: -; j_gene: TRBJ2-1; len: 12; d_gene: -; v_gene: TRBV10-3; CDR3nt: TGTGCCATCAGTGAGCGAGACAATGAGCAGTTCTTC; CDR3aa: CAISERDNEQFF
abundance: -; j_gene: TRBJ2-1; len: 15; d_gene: TRBD1; v_gene: TRBV4-3; CDR3nt: TGCGCCAGCAGCCGGACAGGTCATTCCTACAATGAGCAGTTCTTC; CDR3aa: CASSRTGHSYNEQFF
abundance: -; j_gene: TRBJ1-3; len: 15; d_gene: -; v_gene: TRBV10-2; CDR3nt: TGCGCCAGCAGGAGGGAACTCTCGAGGGGAAACACCATATATTTT; CDR3aa: CASRRELSRGNTIYF